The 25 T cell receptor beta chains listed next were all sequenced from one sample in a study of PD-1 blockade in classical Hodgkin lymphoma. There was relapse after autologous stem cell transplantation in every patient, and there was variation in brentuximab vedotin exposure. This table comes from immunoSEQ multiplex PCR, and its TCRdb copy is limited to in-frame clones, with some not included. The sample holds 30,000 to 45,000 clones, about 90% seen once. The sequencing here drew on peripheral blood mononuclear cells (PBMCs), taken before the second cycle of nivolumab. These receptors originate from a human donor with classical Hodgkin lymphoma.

DNA of the CDR3: TGTGCCACCGGAAGGGGGACCTACGAGCAGTACTTC. It codes for CATGRGTYEQYF. V gene TRBV6-5 combines with J gene TRBJ2-7; perhaps TRBD1 as D (6 bases). This CDR3 is built from 12 residues. Germline values: CDR1 MNHEY, CDR2 SVGAGI. V gave up 10 bases and J gave up 2 bases, with 12 bases separating them.

CDR3 in amino acids: CASSQVGVSYEQYF. The CDR3 DNA is TGCGCCAGCAGCCAAGTTGGGGTCTCCTACGAGCAGTACTTC. This chain joins TRBV4-1 and TRBJ2-7; D gene uncertain. The V gene's germline CDR1 is MGHRA and CDR2 YSYEKL. V dropped 1 base and J dropped 0 bases, with 7 bases sitting between them. The CDR3 totals 14 residues.

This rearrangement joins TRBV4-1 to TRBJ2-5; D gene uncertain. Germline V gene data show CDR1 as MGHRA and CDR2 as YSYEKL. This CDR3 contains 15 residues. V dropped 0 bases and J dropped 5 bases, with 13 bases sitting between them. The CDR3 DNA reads TGCGCCAGCAGCCAAGATTTCTTAGTCCGGGAGACCCAGTACTTC. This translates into CASSQDFLVRETQYF.

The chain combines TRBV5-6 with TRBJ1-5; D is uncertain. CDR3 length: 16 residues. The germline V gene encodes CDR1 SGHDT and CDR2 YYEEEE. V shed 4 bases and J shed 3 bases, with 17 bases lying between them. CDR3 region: CASSPQRLAPNQPQHF. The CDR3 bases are TGTGCCAGCAGCCCGCAACGGCTCGCGCCCAATCAGCCCCAGCATTTT. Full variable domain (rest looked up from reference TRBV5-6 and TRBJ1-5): DAGVTQSPTHLIKTRGQQVTLRCSPKSGHDTVSWYQQALGQGPQFIFQYYEEEERQRGNFPDRFSGHQFPNYSSELNVNALLLGDSALYLCASSPQRLAPNQPQHFGDGTRLSIL.

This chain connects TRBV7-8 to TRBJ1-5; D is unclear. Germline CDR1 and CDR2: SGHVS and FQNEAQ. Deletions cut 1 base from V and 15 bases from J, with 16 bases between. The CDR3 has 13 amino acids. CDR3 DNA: TGTGCCAGCAGCTTAGAACCCACTCTAGTAGGGCATTTT. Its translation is CASSLEPTLVGHF.

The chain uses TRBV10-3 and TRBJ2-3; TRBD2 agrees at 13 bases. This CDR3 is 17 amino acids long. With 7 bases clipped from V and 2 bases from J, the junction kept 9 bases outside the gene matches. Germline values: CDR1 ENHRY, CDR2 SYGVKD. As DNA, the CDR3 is TGTGCCATCAAGTGGACTAGCGGGAGATTGGCCACAGATACGCAGTATTTT. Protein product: CAIKWTSGRLATDTQYF.

CDR3 bases: TGTGCCTCCCGGGGGCAGCACAATGAGCAGTTCTTC. Its protein is CASRGQHNEQFF. The chain is built from TRBV30 and TRBJ2-1, with D perhaps TRBD1 or TRBD2 (6 bases each). This CDR3 has 12 residues. Per the germline V gene, CDR1 is GTSNPN and CDR2 is SVGIG (reference sequence). The V end was cut by 7 bases, the J end by 5 bases, with 12 bases between.

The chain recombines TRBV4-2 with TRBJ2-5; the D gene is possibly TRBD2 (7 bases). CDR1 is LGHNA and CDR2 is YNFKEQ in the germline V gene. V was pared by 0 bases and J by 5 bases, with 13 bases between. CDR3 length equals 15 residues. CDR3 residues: CASSQDSGGSETQYF. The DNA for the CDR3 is TGTGCCAGCAGCCAAGATTCGGGGGGCTCGGAGACCCAGTACTTC.

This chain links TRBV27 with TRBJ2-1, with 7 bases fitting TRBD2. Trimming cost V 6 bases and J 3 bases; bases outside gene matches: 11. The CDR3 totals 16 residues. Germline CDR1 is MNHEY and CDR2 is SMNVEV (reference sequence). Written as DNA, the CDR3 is TGTGCCAGCAGCACTGTGGGGGGGGTAGGCTACAATGAGCAGTTCTTC. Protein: CASSTVGGVGYNEQFF.

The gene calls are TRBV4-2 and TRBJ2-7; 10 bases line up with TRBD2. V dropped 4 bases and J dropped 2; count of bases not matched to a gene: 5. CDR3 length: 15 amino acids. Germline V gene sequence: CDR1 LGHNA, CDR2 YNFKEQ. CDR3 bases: TGTGCCAGCAGCCGCCAACTAGCGGGGACCTACGAGCAGTACTTC. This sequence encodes CASSRQLAGTYEQYF.

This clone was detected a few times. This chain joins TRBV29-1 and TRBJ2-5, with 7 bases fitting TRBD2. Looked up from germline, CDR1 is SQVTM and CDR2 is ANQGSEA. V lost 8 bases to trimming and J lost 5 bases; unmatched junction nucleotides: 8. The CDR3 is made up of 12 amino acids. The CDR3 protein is CSPQTSSETQYF. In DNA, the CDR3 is TGCAGCCCCCAGACTAGCAGCGAGACCCAGTACTTC.

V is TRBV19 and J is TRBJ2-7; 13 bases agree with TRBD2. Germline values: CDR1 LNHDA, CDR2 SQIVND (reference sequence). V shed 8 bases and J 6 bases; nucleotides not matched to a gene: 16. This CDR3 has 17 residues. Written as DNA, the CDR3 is TGTGCCAGTTCCTTCAGGCAACCGGGACTAGCGGGAAGCGAGCAGTACTTC. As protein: CASSFRQPGLAGSEQYF.

CDR3 in DNA: TGTGCCAGCAGCTCGGGACGGAGCTATGGCTACACCTTC. Translated, it gives CASSSGRSYGYTF. The chain uses TRBV5-6 and TRBJ1-2; D might be TRBD1 (5 bases). The CDR3 runs 13 residues. The V end lost 3 bases, the J end lost 4 bases, and 10 bases lay between the germline ends. The germline V gene encodes CDR1 SGHDT and CDR2 YYEEEE. The full variable domain, rest sourced from reference TRBV5-6 and TRBJ1-2, is DAGVTQSPTHLIKTRGQQVTLRCSPKSGHDTVSWYQQALGQGPQFIFQYYEEEERQRGNFPDRFSGHQFPNYSSELNVNALLLGDSALYLCASSSGRSYGYTFGSGTRLTVV.

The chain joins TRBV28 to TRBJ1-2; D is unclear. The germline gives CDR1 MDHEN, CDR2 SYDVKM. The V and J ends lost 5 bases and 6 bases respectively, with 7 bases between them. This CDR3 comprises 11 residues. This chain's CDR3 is CASSKTHGYTF. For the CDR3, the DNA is TGTGCCAGCAGTAAGACTCATGGCTACACCTTC.

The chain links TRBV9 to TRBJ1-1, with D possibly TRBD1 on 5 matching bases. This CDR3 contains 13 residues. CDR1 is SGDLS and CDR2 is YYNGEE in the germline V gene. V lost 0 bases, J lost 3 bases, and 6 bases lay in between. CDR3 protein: CASSVGGDTEAFF. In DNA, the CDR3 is TGTGCCAGCAGCGTAGGAGGGGACACTGAAGCTTTCTTT.

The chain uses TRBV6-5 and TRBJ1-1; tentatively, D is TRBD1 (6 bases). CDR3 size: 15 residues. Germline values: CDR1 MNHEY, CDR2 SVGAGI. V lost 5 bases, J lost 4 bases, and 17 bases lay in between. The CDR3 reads CASSRPRTGATEAFF. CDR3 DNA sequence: TGTGCCAGCAGTCGGCCACGGACGGGGGCCACTGAAGCTTTCTTT.

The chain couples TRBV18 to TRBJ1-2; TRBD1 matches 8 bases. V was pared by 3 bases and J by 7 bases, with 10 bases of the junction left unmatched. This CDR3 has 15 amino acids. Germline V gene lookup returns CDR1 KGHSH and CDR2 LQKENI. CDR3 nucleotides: TGTGCCAGCTCACCTAAGCAGGGGGCCGCGCGTGGCTACACCTTC. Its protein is CASSPKQGAARGYTF.

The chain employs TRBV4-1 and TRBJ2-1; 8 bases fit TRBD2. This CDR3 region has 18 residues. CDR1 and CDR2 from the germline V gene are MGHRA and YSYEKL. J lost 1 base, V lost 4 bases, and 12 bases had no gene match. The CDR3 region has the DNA TGCGCCAGCAGCCCTCCCGGTTGGCGGGAGGCATCCTACAATGAGCAGTTCTTC. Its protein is CASSPPGWREASYNEQFF.

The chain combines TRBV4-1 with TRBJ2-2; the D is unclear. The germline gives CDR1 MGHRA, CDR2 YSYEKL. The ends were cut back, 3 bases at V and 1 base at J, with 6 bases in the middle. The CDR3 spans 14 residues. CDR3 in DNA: TGCGCCAGCAGCCATCCAGGGAACACCGGGGAGCTGTTTTTT. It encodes CASSHPGNTGELFF.

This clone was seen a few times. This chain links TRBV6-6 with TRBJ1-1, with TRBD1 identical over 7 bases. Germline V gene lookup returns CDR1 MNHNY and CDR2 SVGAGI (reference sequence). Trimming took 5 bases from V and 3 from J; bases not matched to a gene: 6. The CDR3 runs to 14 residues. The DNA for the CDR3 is TGTGCCAGCAGTCACCAACAGGGGTACACTGAAGCTTTCTTT. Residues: CASSHQQGYTEAFF.

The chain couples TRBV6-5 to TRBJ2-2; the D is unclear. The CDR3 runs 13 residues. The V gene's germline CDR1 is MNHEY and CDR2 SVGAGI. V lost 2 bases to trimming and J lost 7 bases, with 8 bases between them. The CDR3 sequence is CASSYPKGGELFF. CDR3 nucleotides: TGTGCCAGCAGTTACCCGAAGGGCGGGGAGCTGTTTTTT.

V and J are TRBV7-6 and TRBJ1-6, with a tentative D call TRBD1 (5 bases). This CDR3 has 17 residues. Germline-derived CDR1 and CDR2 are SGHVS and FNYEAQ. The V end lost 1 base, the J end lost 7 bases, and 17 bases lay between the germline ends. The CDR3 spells CASSLDMQGGSNSPLHF. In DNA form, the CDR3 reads TGTGCCAGCAGCTTAGATATGCAGGGTGGTTCCAATTCACCCCTCCACTTT.

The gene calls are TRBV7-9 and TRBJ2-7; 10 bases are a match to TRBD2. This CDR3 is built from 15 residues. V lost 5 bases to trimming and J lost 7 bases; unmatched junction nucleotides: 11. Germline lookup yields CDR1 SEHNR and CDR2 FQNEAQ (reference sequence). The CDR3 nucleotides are TGTGCCAGCAGCCGAGCCGGGACTAGCGCCGGAGAGCAGTACTTC. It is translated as CASSRAGTSAGEQYF.

Here the CDR3 DNA reads TGCGCCAGCAGCCCCGCTTTTGAGCTAGCGGGAGATGCGCAGTTCTTC. Protein product: CASSPAFELAGDAQFF. This chain uses TRBV4-1 with TRBJ2-1, with TRBD2 identical over 10 bases. This CDR3 spans 16 amino acids. Germline lookup yields CDR1 MGHRA and CDR2 YSYEKL. The junction had 15 bases not matched to a gene; V was cut back by 4 bases and J by 12 bases.

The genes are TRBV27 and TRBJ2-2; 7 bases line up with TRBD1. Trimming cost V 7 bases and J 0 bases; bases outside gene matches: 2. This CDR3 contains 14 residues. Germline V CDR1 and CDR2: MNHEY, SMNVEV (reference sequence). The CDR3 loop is CASKGQTNTGELFF. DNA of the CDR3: TGTGCCAGCAAGGGACAGACGAACACCGGGGAGCTGTTTTTT.